The T cell receptor (beta chain) described here comes from a study of blood T cell repertoires in COVID-19. Only in-frame clones appear in the TCRdb table, and some are missing; sequencing was by immunoSEQ multiplex PCR. In the table there are 140,000 to 150,000 clones, more than 70% of which are singletons. Germline V gives CDR1 SNHLY, CDR2 FYNNEI. V was pared by 3 bases and J by 7 bases, with 13 bases between. The CDR3 is 14 residues long. This clone was detected only a few times. This chain links TRBV2 with TRBJ1-5; D is unclear. Material: peripheral blood. This TCR derives from a human donor in a cohort sampled during active COVID-19. The CDR3 DNA is TGTGCCAGCAGTGAGGTCGGCGAGGGACAGCCCCAGCATTTT. It encodes CASSEVGEGQPQHF.